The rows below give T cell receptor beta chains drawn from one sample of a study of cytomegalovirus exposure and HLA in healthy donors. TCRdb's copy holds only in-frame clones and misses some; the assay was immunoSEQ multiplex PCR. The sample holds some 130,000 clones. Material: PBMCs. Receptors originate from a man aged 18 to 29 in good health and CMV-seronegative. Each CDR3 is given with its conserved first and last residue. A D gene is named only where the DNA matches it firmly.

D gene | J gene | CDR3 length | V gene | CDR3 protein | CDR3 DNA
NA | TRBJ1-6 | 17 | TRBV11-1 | CASSSSTLSTLSSPLHF | TGTGCCAGCAGCTCATCGACCCTATCGACACTCAGTTCACCCCTCCACTTT
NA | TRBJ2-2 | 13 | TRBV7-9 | CASSLEGIGELFF | TGTGCCAGCAGCTTAGAGGGGATCGGGGAGCTGTTTTTT
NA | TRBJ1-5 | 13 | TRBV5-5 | CASSLDRVQPQHF | TGTGCCAGCAGCTTGGACAGGGTTCAGCCCCAGCATTTT
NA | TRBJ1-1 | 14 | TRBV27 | CASSFGERGTEAFF | TGTGCCAGCAGTTTCGGAGAACGGGGCACTGAAGCTTTCTTT
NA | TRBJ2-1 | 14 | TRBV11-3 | CASSPSLAVNEQFF | TGTGCCAGCAGCCCCAGCCTAGCAGTCAATGAGCAGTTCTTC
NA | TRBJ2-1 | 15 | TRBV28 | CASTPGVVEYNEQFF | TGTGCCAGCACCCCTGGAGTGGTCGAGTACAATGAGCAGTTCTTC
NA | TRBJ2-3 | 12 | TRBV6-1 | CASRALVDTQYF | TGTGCCAGCAGGGCACTAGTAGATACGCAGTATTTT
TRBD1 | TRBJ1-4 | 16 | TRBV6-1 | CASSEKSGTGNEKLFF | TGTGCCAGCAGTGAAAAGTCCGGGACAGGGAATGAAAAACTGTTTTTT
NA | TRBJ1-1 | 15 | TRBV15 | CATSLYTGLNTEAFF | TGTGCCACCAGTTTGTACACAGGACTGAACACTGAAGCTTTCTTT
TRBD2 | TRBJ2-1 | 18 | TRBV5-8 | CASSLVVLAGAPYNEQFF | TGTGCCAGCAGCTTGGTTGTCCTAGCGGGAGCGCCATACAATGAGCAGTTCTTC
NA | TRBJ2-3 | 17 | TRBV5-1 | CASSLRKGGGYTDTQYF | TGCGCCAGCAGCTTAAGAAAGGGCGGAGGCTACACAGATACGCAGTATTTT
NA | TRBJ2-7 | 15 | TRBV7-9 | CASSYGQAISYEQYF | TGTGCCAGCAGCTATGGCCAGGCGATCTCCTACGAGCAGTACTTC
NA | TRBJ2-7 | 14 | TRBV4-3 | CASSQDRAGYEQYF | TGCGCCAGCAGCCAAGATAGAGCGGGCTACGAGCAGTACTTC
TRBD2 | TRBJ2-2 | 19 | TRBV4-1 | CAGERYGTSGSMSTGELFF | TGCGCCGGCGAGAGGTACGGGACTAGCGGGAGTATGAGTACCGGGGAGCTGTTTTTT
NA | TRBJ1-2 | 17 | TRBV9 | CASSARDIFQSNYGYTF | TGTGCCAGCAGCGCCCGGGACATATTCCAGTCTAACTATGGCTACACCTTC
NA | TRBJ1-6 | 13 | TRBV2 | CASSEKGHSPLHF | TGTGCCAGCAGTGAAAAGGGGCATTCACCCCTCCACTTT
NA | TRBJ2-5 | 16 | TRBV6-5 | CASSYKQGPFSETQYF | TGTGCCAGCAGTTACAAACAGGGACCTTTCTCAGAGACCCAGTACTTC
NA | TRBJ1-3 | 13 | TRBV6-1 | CASIQASGNTIYF | TGTGCCAGCATACAGGCCTCTGGAAACACCATATATTTT
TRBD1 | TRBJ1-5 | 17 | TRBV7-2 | CASSLDRGLYSNQPQHF | TGTGCCAGCAGCTTAGACAGGGGGCTTTATAGCAATCAGCCCCAGCATTTT
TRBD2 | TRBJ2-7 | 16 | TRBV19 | CASSIELAGYSYEQYF | TGTGCCAGTAGTATCGAACTAGCGGGTTACTCCTACGAGCAGTACTTC
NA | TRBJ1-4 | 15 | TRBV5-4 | CASSSRGGTNEKLFF | TGTGCCAGCAGCTCGCGTGGAGGAACTAATGAAAAACTGTTTTTT
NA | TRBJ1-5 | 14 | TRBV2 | CASTVGSRNQPQHF | TGTGCCAGCACGGTCGGGTCGCGCAATCAGCCCCAGCATTTT
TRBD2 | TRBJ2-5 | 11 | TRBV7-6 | CASTGGETQYF | TGTGCCAGCACGGGGGGGGAGACCCAGTACTTC
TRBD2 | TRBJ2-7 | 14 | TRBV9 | CASSIGLAGDEQYF | TGTGCCAGCAGCATAGGGCTAGCGGGAGACGAGCAGTACTTC
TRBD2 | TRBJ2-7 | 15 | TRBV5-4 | CASSLGGTSGNEQYF | TGTGCCAGCAGCTTGGGGGGGACTAGCGGGAACGAGCAGTACTTC
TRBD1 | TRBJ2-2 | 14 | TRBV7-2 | CASSRDRNTGELFF | TGTGCCAGCAGCCGGGACAGGAACACCGGGGAGCTGTTTTTT
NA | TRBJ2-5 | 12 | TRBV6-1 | CASSARRETQYF | TGTGCCAGCAGTGCCCGTCGAGAGACCCAGTACTTC
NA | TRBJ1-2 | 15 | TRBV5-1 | CASSLSVGANYGYTF | TGCGCCAGCAGCTTGTCGGTCGGAGCCAACTATGGCTACACCTTC
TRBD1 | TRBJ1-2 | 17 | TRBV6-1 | CASSEGLGTGKAYGYTF | TGTGCCAGCAGTGAAGGGTTAGGGACAGGAAAAGCCTATGGCTACACCTTC
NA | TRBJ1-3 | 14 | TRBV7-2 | CASSAGVGGNTIYF | TGTGCCAGCAGCGCAGGGGTGGGTGGAAACACCATATATTTT
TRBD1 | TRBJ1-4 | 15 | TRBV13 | CASSSYGQGARKLFF | TGTGCCAGCAGCTCCTATGGACAGGGGGCGCGGAAACTGTTTTTT
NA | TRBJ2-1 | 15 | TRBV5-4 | CASSLDIESGNEQFF | TGTGCCAGCAGCTTGGATATAGAGAGCGGCAATGAGCAGTTCTTC
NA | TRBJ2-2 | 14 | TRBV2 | CASSDQGTAGELFF | TGTGCCAGCAGTGACCAGGGTACGGCCGGGGAGCTGTTTTTT
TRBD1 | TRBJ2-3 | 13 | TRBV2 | CASSGGQGGTQYF | TGTGCCAGCAGTGGGGGACAGGGGGGTACGCAGTATTTT
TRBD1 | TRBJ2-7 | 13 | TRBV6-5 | CASSRGQAYEQYF | TGTGCCAGCAGTCGGGGACAGGCCTACGAGCAGTACTTC
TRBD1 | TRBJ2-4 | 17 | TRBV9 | CASSVDPGTGVKNIQYF | TGTGCCAGCAGCGTAGATCCGGGGACAGGGGTCAAAAACATTCAGTACTTC
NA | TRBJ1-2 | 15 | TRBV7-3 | CASSSSTGAAYGYTF | TGTGCCAGCAGCTCGTCGACAGGAGCGGCGTATGGCTACACCTTC
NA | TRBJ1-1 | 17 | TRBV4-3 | CASSLLKAGYMNTEAFF | TGCGCCAGCAGCCTCCTAAAGGCGGGCTACATGAACACTGAAGCTTTCTTT
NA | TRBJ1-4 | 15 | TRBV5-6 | CASSFRTASNEKLFF | TGTGCCAGCAGCTTCCGGACAGCCTCTAATGAAAAACTGTTTTTT
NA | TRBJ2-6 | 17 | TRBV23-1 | CASSPFLSGAGANVLTF | TGCGCCAGCAGTCCTTTTTTATCAGGGGCTGGGGCCAACGTCCTGACTTTC
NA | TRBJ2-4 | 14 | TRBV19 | CASSIDAQKNIQYF | TGTGCCAGTAGTATAGATGCACAGAAAAACATTCAGTACTTC
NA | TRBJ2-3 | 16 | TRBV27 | CASSLSGGYSTDTQYF | TGTGCCAGCAGTTTATCCGGAGGGTATAGCACAGATACGCAGTATTTT
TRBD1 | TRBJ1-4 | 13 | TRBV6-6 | CASGDRGHEKLFF | TGTGCCAGCGGGGACAGGGGGCATGAAAAACTGTTTTTT
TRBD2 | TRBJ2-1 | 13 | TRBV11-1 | CASRIAGGNEQFF | TGTGCCAGCAGGATAGCGGGCGGTAATGAGCAGTTCTTC
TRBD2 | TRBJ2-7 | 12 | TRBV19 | CASSRGGHEQYF | TGTGCCAGTAGTAGGGGGGGTCACGAGCAGTACTTC
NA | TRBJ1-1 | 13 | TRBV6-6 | CASRGGGVGEAFF | TGTGCCAGCAGGGGGGGAGGGGTTGGTGAAGCTTTCTTT
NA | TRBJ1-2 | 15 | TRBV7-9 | CASSLAVALNYGYTF | TGTGCCAGCAGCTTAGCCGTGGCCTTGAACTATGGCTACACCTTC
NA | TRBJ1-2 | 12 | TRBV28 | CASSFVLGGYTF | TGTGCCAGCAGTTTTGTGCTCGGTGGCTACACCTTC
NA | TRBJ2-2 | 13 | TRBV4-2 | CASSQDLSGELFF | TGTGCCAGCAGCCAAGATCTCAGCGGGGAGCTGTTTTTT
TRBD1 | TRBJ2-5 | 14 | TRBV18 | CASSPSQGRETQYF | TGTGCCAGCTCACCATCACAGGGGCGGGAGACCCAGTACTTC
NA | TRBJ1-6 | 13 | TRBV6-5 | CASTQGWDSPLHF | TGTGCCAGCACTCAGGGGTGGGATTCACCCCTCCACTTT
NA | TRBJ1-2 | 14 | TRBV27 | CASSQTGLNRGYTF | TGTGCCAGCAGTCAGACCGGGTTAAATAGGGGCTACACCTTC
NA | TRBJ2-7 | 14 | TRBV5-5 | CASSTRTWSPGQYF | TGTGCCAGCAGCACGCGAACATGGAGCCCGGGGCAGTACTTC
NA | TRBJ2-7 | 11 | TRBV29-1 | CSVELRDEQYF | TGCAGCGTTGAACTTCGGGACGAGCAGTACTTC
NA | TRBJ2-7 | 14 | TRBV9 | CASSVRVRDYEQYF | TGTGCCAGCAGCGTCAGGGTGAGAGACTACGAGCAGTACTTC
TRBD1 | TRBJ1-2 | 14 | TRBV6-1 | CASSNRGGNYGYTF | TGTGCCAGCAGTAACAGGGGTGGGAACTATGGCTACACCTTC
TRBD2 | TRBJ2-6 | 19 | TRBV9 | CASSVGLAGRISGANVLTF | TGTGCCAGCAGCGTGGGACTAGCGGGTAGGATCTCTGGGGCCAACGTCCTGACTTTC
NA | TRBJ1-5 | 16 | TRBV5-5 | CASSTQGGAYNQPQHF | TGTGCCAGCAGTACTCAGGGAGGGGCTTACAATCAGCCCCAGCATTTT
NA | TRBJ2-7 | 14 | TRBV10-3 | CAISEIGSSYEQYF | TGTGCCATCAGTGAAATTGGTAGTTCCTACGAGCAGTACTTC